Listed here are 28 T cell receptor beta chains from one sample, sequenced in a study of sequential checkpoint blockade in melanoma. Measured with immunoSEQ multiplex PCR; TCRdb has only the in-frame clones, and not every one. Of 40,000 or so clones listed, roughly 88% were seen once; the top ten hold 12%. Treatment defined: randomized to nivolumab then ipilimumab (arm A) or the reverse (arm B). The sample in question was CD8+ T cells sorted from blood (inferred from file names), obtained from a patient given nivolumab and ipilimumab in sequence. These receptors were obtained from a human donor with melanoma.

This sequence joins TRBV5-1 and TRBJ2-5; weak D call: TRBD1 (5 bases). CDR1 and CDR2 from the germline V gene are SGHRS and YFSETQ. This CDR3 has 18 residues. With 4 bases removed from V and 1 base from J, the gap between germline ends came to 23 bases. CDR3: CASSPWAALTAPQETQYF. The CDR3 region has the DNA TGCGCCAGCAGCCCCTGGGCGGCGTTGACAGCCCCCCAAGAGACCCAGTACTTC.

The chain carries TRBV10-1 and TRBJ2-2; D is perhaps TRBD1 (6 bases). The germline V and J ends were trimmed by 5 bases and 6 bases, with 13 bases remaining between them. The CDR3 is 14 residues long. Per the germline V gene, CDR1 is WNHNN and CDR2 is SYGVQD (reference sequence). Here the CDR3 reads CASSQTTGSGELFF. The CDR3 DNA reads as TGCGCCAGCAGTCAGACCACAGGGTCCGGGGAGCTGTTTTTT.

CDR3 protein: CASSLRPGESSYEQYF. The CDR3 nucleotides are TGTGCCAGCAGTCTCCGCCCCGGAGAGAGCTCCTACGAGCAGTACTTC. The V gene is TRBV28, the J gene TRBJ2-7; D unclear. The germline V gene has CDR1 MDHEN and CDR2 SYDVKM. Trimming left V 5 bases short and J 0 bases short, with 17 bases between. CDR3 length: 16 residues.

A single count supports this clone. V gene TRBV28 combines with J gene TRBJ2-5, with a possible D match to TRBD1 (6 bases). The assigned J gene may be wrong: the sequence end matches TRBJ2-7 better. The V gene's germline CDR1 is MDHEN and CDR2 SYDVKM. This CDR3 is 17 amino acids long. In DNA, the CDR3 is TGTGCCAGCAGCCCCCACGCCTCCGGGACAAGAGCCTACGAGCAGTACTTC. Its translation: CASSPHASGTRAYEQYF.

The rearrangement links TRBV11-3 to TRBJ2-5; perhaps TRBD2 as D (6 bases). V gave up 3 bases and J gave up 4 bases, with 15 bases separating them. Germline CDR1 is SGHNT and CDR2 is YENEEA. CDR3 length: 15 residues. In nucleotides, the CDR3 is TGTGCCAGCAGCTTCGGTCCGGAGGGTCGAGAGACCCAGTACTTC. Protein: CASSFGPEGRETQYF.

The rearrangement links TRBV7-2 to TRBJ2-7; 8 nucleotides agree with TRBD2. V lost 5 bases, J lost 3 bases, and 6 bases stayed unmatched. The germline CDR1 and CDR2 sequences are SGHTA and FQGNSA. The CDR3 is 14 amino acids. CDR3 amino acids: CASSLRTSYYEQYF. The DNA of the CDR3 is TGTGCCAGCAGCCTTCGGACTAGCTACTACGAGCAGTACTTC.

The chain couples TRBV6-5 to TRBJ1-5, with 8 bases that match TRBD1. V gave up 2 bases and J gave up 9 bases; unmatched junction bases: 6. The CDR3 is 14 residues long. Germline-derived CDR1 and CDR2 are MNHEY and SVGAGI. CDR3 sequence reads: CASSYAAGGRPQHF. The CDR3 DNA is TGTGCCAGCAGTTACGCAGCAGGGGGCAGGCCCCAGCATTTT.

CDR3 in amino acids: CASSLSGRSFYNEQFF. For the CDR3, the DNA is TGTGCCAGCAGTTTATCGGGCCGTTCCTTTTACAATGAGCAGTTCTTC. The genes are TRBV27 and TRBJ2-1; no clear D gene. V gave up 0 bases and J gave up 4 bases, with 13 bases separating them. The CDR3 consists of 16 residues. From germline, CDR1 is MNHEY and CDR2 SMNVEV (reference sequence).

CDR3 protein: CASSHMRRIPNFEQYF. CDR3 DNA: TGCGCCAGCAGCCATATGCGCAGGATTCCCAACTTCGAGCAGTACTTC. The rearrangement links TRBV5-1 to TRBJ2-7; D uncertain. CDR3 length: 16 amino acids. The V end was cut by 4 bases, the J end by 6 bases, with 23 bases between. CDR1 is SGHRS, CDR2 YFSETQ, per germline.

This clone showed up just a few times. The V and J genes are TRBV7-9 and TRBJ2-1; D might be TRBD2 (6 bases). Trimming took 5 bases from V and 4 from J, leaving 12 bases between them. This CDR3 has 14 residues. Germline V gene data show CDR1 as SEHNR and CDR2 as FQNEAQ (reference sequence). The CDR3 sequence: CASSPAGLYNEQFF. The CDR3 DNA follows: TGTGCCAGCAGCCCTGCGGGACTTTACAATGAGCAGTTCTTC.

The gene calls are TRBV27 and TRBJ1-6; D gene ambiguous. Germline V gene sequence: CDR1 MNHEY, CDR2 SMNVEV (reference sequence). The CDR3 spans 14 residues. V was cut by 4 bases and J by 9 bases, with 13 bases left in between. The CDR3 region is CASSSQMMVSPLHF. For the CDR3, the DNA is TGTGCCAGCAGTTCTCAGATGATGGTTTCACCCCTCCACTTT.

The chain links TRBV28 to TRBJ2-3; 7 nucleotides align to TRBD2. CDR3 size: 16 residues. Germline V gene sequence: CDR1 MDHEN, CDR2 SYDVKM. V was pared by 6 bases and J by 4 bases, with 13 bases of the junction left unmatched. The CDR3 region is CASSPRVSGIPDTQYF. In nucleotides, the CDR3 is TGTGCCAGCAGCCCCCGGGTCAGCGGGATACCAGATACGCAGTATTTT.

Here the CDR3 DNA reads TGTGCCAGCAGTTACCTCCAGGGGGCAAACACCGGGGAGCTGTTTTTT. This encodes CASSYLQGANTGELFF. The V call is TRBV6-5, the J call TRBJ2-2, with TRBD1 matching 8 bases. The ends lost 2 bases at V and 2 bases at J; junction bases unmatched: 4. The CDR3 covers 16 residues. The germline V gene has CDR1 MNHEY and CDR2 SVGAGI.

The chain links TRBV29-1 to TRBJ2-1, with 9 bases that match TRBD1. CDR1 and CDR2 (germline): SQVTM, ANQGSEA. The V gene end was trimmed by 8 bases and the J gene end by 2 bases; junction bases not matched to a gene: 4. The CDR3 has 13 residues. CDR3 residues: CSITGGTYNEQFF. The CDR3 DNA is TGCAGCATAACAGGGGGCACCTACAATGAGCAGTTCTTC.

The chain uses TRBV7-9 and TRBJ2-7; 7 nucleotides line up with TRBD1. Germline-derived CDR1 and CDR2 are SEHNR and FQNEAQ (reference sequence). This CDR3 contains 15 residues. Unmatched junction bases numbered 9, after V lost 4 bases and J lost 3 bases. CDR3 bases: TGTGCCAGCAGCTCCTGGACAGGACATAACTACGAGCAGTACTTC. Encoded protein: CASSSWTGHNYEQYF. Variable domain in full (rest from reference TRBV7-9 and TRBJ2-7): DTGVSQNPRHKITKRGQNVTFRCDPISEHNRLYWYRQTLGQGPEFLTYFQNEAQLEKSRLLSDRFSAERPKGSFSTLEIQRTEQGDSAMYLCASSSWTGHNYEQYFGPGTRLTVT.

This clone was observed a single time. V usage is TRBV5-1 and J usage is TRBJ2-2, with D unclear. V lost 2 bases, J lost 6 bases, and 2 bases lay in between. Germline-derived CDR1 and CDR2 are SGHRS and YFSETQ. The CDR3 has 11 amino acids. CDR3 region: CASSFAGELFF. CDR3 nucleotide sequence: TGCGCCAGCAGCTTCGCCGGGGAGCTGTTTTTT.

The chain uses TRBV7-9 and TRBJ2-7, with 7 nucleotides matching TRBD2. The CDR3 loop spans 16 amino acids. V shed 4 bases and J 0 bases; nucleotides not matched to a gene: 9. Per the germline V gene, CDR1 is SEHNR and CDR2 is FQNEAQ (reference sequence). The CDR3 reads CASSYSAGVVSYEQYF. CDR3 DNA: TGTGCCAGCAGCTACTCTGCGGGAGTGGTCTCCTACGAGCAGTACTTC.

The DNA of the CDR3 is TGTGCTATATTAGGGAGGGCCGTATCCGGGGAGCTGTTTTTT. Its translation: CAILGRAVSGELFF. The rearrangement links TRBV2 to TRBJ2-2; 7 nucleotides match TRBD2. Germline V gene lookup returns CDR1 SNHLY and CDR2 FYNNEI. This CDR3 is built from 14 residues.

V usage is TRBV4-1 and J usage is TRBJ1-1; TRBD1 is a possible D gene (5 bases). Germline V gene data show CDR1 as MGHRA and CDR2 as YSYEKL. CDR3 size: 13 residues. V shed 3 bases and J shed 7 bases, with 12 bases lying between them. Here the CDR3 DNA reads TGCGCCAGCAGCCAGAGAATGGGACTTGAAGCTTTCTTT. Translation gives CASSQRMGLEAFF.

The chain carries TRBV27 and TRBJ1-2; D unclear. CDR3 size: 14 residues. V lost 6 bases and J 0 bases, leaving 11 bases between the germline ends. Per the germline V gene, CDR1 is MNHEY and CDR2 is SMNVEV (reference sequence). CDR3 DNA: TGTGCCAGCAGCCCTAGAGGAGCTAACTATGGCTACACCTTC. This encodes CASSPRGANYGYTF.

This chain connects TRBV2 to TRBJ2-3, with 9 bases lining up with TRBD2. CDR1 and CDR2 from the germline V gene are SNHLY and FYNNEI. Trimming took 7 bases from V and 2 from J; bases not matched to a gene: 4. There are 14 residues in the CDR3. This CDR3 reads CASNLAGLTDTQYF. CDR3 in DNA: TGTGCCAGCAATCTAGCGGGACTCACAGATACGCAGTATTTT.

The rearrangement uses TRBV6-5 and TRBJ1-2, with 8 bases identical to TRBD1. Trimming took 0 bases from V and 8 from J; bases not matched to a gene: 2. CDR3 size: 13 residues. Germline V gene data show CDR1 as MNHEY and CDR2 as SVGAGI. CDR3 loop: CASSYSQGAGYTF. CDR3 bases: TGTGCCAGCAGTTACTCCCAGGGGGCCGGCTACACCTTC.

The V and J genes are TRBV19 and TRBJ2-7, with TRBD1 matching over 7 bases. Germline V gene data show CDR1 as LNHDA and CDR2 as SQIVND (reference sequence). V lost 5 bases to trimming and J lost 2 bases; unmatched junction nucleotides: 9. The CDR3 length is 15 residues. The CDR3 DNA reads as TGTGCCAGTAGTCGAACGGACAGGAATCCCTACGAGCAGTACTTC. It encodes CASSRTDRNPYEQYF.

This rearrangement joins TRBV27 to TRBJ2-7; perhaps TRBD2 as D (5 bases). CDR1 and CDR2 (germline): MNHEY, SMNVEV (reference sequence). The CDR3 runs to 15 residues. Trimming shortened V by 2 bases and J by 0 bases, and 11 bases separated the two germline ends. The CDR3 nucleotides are TGTGCCAGCAGTTTACTGAGCGGTTTCTCCTACGAGCAGTACTTC. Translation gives CASSLLSGFSYEQYF.

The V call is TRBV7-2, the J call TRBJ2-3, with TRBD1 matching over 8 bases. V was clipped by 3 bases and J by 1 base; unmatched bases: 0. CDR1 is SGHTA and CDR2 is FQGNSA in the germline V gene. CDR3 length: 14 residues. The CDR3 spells CASSLTGGTDTQYF. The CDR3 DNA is TGTGCCAGCAGCTTGACAGGGGGCACAGATACGCAGTATTTT.

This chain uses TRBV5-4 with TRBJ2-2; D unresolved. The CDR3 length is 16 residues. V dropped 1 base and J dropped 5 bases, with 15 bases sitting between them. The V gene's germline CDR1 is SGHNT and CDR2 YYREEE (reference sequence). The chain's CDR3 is CASSLMVAIGTGELFF. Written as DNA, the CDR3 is TGTGCCAGCAGCTTGATGGTAGCCATAGGTACCGGGGAGCTGTTTTTT.

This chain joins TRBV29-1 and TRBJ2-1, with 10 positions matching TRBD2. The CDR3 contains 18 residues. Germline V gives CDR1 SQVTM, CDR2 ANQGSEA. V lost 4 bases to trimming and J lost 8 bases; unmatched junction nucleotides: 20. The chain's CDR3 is CSVVGWAASGGRGDEQFF. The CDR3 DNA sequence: TGCAGCGTTGTAGGTTGGGCGGCTAGCGGGGGTAGGGGCGATGAGCAGTTCTTC.

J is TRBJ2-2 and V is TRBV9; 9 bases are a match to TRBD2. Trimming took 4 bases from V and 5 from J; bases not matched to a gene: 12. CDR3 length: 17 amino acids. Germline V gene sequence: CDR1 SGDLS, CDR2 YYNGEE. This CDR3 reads CASSSPLREGPTGELFF. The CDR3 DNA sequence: TGTGCCAGCAGCTCCCCGCTGCGGGAGGGCCCGACCGGGGAGCTGTTTTTT. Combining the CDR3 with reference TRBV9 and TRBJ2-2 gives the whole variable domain DSGVTQTPKHLITATGQRVTLRCSPRSGDLSVYWYQQSLDQGLQFLIQYYNGEERAKGNILERFSAQQFPDLHSELNLSSLELGDSALYFCASSSPLREGPTGELFFGEGSRLTVL.